The clone carrying this T cell receptor (beta chain) was recorded only once. The antigen remains unidentified. This entry is derived from a study of T-cell reconstitution after alpha-beta-depleted transplantation in children. General study points: The study reportedly traced alpha-beta T cells about two months after transplant to several hundred expanded graft clones.

Unique molecular identifiers were used to barcode this TCRbeta library. Via MiXCR, TCRdb re-called the PCR reads, giving one row per CDR3 protein. The sample has around 700,000 distinct CDR3 sequences; about an eighth are singletons. CDR1 and CDR2 (germline): SGHAT, FQNNGV. The trim removed 3 bases at V and 5 bases at J, leaving 12 bases unmatched. The CDR3 runs to 18 residues. The material was PBMCs, obtained before TCRalphabeta/CD19-depleted stem cell transplant. The chain has TRBV11-2 and TRBJ2-3; 12 bases are shared with TRBD2. This receptor was taken from a girl aged 2 to 9 with congenital amegakaryocytic thrombocytopenia, due to receive a stem cell transplant. CDR3 in amino acids: CASSFVVGWTSGIDTQYF. The CDR3 DNA is TGTGCCAGCAGCTTTGTTGTCGGATGGACTAGCGGGATAGATACGCAGTATTTT.